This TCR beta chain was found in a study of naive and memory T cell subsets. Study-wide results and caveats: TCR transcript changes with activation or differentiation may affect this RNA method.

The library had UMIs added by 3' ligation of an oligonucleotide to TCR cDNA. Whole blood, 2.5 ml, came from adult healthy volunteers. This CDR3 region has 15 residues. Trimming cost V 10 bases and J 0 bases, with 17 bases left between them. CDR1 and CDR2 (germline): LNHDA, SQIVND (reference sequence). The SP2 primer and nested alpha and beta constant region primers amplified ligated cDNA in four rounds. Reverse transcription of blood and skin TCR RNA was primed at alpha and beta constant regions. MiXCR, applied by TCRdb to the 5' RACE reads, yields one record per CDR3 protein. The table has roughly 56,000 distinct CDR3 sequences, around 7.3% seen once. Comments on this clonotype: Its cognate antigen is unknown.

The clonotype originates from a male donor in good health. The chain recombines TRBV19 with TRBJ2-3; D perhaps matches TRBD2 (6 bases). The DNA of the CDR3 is TGTGCCACTAGCGCGAGCCCTGCTAGCACAGATACGCAGTATTTT. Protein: CATSASPASTDTQYF. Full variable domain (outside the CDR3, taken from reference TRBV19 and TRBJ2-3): DGGITQSPKYLFRKEGQNVTLSCEQNLNHDAMYWYRQDPGQGLRLIYYSQIVNDFQKGDIAEGYSVSREKKESFPLTVTSAQKNPTAFYLCATSASPASTDTQYFGPGTRLTVL.